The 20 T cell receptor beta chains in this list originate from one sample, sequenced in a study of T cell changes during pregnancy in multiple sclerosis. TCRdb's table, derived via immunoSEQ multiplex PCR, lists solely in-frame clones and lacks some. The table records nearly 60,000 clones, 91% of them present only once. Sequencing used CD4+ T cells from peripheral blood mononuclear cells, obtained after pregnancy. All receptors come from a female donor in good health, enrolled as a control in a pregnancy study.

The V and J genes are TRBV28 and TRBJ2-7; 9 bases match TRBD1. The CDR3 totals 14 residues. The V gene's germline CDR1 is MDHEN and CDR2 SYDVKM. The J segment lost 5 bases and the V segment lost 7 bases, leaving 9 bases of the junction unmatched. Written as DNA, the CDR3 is TGTGCCAGCACCACCGAGGGACAGGGAAACGAGCAGTACTTC. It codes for CASTTEGQGNEQYF.

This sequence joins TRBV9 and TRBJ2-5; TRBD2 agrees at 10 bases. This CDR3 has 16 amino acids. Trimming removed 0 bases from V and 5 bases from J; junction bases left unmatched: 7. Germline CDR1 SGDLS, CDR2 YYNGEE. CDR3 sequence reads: CASSVGSGGAQETQYF. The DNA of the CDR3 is TGTGCCAGCAGCGTAGGCAGCGGGGGGGCCCAGGAGACCCAGTACTTC.

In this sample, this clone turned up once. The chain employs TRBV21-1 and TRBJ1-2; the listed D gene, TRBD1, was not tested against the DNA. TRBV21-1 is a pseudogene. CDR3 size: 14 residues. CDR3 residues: CASSLSSGSYGYTF. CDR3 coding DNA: TGTGCCAGCAGCCTTTCATCAGGGTCCTATGGCTACACCTTC.

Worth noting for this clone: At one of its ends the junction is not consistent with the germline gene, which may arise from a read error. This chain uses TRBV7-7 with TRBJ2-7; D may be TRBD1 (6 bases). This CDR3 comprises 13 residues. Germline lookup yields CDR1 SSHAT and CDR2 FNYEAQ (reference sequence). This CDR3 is CASSQQGEMRQYF. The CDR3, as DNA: TGTGCTAGCAGCCAACAGGGAGAAATGCGGCAGTACTTC.

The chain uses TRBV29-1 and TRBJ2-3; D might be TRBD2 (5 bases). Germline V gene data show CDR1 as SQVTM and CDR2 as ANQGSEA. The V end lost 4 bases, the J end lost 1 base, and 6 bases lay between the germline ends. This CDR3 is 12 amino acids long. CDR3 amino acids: CSVVEGTDTQYF. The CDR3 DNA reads TGCAGCGTTGTGGAGGGCACAGATACGCAGTATTTT.

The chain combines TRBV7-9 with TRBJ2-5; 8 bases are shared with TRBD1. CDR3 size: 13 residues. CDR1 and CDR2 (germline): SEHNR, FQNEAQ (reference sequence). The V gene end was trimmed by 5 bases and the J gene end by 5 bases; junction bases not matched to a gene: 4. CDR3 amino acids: CASSPTGGETQYF. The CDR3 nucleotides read TGTGCCAGCAGCCCAACAGGGGGGGAGACCCAGTACTTC. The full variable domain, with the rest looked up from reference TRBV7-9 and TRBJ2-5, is DTGVSQNPRHKITKRGQNVTFRCDPISEHNRLYWYRQTLGQGPEFLTYFQNEAQLEKSRLLSDRFSAERPKGSFSTLEIQRTEQGDSAMYLCASSPTGGETQYFGPGTRLLVL.

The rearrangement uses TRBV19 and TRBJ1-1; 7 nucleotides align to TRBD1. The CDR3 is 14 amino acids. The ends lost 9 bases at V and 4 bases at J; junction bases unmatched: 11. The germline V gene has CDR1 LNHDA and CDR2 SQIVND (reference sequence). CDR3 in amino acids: CASTWDSELTEAFF. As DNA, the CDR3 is TGTGCCAGCACCTGGGACAGTGAACTCACTGAAGCTTTCTTT.

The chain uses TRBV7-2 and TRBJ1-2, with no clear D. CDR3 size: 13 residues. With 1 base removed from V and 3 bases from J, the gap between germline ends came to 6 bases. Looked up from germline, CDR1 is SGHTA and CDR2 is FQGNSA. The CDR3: CASSLVADYGYTF. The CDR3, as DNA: TGTGCCAGCAGCTTAGTAGCGGACTATGGCTACACCTTC.

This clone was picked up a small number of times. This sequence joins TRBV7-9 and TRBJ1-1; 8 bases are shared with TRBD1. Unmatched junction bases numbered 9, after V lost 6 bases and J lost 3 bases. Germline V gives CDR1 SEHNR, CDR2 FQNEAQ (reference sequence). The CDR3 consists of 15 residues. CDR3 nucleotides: TGTGCCAGCAGTTTTAGCAGGGGGCCGTACACTGAAGCTTTCTTT. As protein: CASSFSRGPYTEAFF.

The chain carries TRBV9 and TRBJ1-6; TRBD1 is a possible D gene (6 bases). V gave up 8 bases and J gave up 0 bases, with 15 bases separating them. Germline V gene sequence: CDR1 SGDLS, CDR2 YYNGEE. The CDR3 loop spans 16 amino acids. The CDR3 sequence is CASGDGQTSYNSPLHF. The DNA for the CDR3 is TGTGCCAGTGGGGACGGACAGACCTCCTATAATTCACCCCTCCACTTT.

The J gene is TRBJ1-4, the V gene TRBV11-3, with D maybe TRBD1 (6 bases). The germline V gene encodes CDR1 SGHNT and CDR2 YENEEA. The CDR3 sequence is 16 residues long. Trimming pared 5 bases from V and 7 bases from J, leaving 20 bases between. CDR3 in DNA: TGTGCCAGCAGCCACCCCAGGGGTTTTTCCCTTGAAAAACTGTTTTTT. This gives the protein CASSHPRGFSLEKLFF.

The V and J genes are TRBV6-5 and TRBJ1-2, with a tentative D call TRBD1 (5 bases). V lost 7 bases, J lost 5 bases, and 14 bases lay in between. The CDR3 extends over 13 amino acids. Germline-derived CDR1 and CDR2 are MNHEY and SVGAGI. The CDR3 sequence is CASTPGMAYGYTF. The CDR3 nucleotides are TGTGCCAGCACCCCAGGGATGGCTTATGGCTACACCTTC.

The CDR3 loop reads CATSRDLLVHETQYF. CDR3 DNA sequence: TGTGCCACCAGCAGAGATCTCCTAGTGCACGAGACCCAGTACTTC. The chain links TRBV15 to TRBJ2-5; no reliable D call. The germline V and J ends were trimmed by 0 bases and 5 bases, with 13 bases remaining between them. The CDR3 has 15 amino acids. Germline values: CDR1 LNHNV, CDR2 YYDKDF (reference sequence).

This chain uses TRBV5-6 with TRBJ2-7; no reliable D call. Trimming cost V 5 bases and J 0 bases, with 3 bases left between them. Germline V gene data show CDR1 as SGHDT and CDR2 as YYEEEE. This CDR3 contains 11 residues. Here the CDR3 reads CASSSSYEQYF. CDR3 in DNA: TGTGCCAGCAGTAGCTCCTACGAGCAGTACTTC.

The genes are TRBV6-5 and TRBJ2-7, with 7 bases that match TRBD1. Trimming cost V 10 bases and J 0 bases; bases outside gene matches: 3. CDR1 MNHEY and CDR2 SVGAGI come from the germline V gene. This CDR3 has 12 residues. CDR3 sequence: CATWTGSYEQYF. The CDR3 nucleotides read TGTGCCACATGGACAGGCTCCTACGAGCAGTACTTC.

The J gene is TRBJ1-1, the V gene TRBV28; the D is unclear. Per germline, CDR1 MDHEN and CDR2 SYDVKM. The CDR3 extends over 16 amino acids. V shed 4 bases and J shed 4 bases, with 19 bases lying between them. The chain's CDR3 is CASSSLAGGVGTEAFF. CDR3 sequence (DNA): TGTGCCAGCAGTTCATTGGCGGGTGGTGTCGGCACTGAAGCTTTCTTT.

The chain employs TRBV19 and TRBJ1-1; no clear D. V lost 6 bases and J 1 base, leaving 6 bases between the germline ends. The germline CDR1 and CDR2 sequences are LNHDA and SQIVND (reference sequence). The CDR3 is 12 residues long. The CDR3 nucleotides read TGTGCCAGTAGGTGGGCGAACACTGAAGCTTTCTTT. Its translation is CASRWANTEAFF.

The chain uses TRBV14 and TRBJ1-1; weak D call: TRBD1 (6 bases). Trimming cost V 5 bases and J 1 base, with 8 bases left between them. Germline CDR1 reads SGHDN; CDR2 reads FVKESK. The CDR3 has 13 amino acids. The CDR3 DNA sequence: TGTGCCAGCAGCTCGGACAGGAACACTGAAGCTTTCTTT. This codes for CASSSDRNTEAFF. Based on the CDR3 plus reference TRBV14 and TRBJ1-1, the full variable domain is EAGVTQFPSHSVIEKGQTVTLRCDPISGHDNLYWYRRVMGKEIKFLLHFVKESKQDESGMPNNRFLAERTGGTYSTLKVQPAELEDSGVYFCASSSDRNTEAFFGQGTRLTVV.

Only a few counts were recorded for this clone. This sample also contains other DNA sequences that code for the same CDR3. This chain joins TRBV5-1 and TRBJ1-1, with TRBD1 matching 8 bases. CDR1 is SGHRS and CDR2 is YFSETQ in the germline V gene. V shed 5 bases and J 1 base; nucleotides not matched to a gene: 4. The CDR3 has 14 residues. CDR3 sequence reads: CASRPGTGNTEAFF. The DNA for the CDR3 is TGCGCCAGCAGGCCCGGGACAGGGAACACTGAAGCTTTCTTT. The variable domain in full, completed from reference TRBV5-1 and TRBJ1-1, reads KAGVTQTPRYLIKTRGQQVTLSCSPISGHRSVSWYQQTPGQGLQFLFEYFSETQRNKGNFPGRFSGRQFSNSRSEMNVSTLELGDSALYLCASRPGTGNTEAFFGQGTRLTVV.

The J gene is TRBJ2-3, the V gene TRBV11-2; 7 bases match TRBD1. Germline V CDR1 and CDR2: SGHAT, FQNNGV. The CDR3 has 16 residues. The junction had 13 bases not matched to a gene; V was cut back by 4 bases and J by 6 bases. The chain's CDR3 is CASSSPRDRPVDTQYF. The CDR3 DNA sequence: TGTGCCAGCAGCTCGCCCAGGGACAGACCGGTGGATACGCAGTATTTT.